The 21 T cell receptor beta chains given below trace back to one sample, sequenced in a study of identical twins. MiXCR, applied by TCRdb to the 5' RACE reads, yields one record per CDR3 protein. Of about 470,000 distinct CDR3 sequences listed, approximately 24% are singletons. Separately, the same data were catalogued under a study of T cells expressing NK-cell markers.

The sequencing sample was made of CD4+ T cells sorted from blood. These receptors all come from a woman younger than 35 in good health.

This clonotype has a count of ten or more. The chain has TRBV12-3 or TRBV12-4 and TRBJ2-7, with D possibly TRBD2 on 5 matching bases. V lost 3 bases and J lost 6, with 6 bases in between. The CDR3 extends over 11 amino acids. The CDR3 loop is CASSLRVEQYF. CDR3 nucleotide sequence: TGTGCCAGCAGTTTGCGGGTCGAGCAGTACTTC.

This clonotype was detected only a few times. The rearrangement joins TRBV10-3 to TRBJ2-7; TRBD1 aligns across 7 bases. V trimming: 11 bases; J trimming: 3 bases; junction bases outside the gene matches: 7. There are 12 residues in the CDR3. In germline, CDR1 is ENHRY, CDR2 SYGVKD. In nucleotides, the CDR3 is TGTGCCGCCGGGACAGATAGCTACGAGCAGTACTTC. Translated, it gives CAAGTDSYEQYF.

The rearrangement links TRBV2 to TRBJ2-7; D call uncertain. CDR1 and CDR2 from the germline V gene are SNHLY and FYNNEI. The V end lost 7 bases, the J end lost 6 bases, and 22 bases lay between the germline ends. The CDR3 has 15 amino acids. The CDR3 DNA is TGTGCCAGCACTAGTGACTCCCCCAGGCACGGCGAGCAGTACTTC. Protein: CASTSDSPRHGEQYF.

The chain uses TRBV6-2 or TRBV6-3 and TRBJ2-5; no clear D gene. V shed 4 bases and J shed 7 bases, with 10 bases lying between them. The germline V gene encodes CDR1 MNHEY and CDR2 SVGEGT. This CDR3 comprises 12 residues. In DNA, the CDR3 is TGTGCCAGCAGTTCATCGACGGGGACCCAGTACTTC. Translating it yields CASSSSTGTQYF.

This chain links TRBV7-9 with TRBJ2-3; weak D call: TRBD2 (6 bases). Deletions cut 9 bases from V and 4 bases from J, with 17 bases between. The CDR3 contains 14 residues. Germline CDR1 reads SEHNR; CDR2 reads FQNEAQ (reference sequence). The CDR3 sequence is CASALAGFADTQYF. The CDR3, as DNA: TGTGCCAGTGCACTAGCAGGTTTCGCAGATACGCAGTATTTT.

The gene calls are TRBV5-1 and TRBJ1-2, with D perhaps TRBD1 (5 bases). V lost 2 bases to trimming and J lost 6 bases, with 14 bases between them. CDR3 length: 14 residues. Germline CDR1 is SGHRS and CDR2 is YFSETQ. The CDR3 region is CASSLEGLENGYTF. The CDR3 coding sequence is TGCGCCAGCAGCTTAGAGGGGCTGGAGAATGGCTACACCTTC.

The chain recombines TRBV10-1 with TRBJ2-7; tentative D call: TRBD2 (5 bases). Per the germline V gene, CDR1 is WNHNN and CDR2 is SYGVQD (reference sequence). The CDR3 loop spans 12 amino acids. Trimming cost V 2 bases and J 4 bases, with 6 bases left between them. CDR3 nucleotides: TGCGCCAGCAGTGAGCCGGGGTACGAGCAGTACTTC. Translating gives CASSEPGYEQYF.

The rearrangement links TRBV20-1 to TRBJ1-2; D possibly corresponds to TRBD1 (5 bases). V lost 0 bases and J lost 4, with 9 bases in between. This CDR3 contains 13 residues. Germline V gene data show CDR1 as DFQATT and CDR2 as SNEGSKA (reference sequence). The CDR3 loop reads CSARDPGPYGYTF. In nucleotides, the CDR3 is TGCAGTGCTAGAGATCCGGGACCCTATGGCTACACCTTC.

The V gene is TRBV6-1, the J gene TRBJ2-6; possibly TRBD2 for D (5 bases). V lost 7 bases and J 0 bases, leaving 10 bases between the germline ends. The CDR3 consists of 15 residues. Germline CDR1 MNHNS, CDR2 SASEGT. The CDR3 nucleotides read TGTGCCAGCACCTTTAGCGCCTCTGGGGCCAACGTCCTGACTTTC. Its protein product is CASTFSASGANVLTF.

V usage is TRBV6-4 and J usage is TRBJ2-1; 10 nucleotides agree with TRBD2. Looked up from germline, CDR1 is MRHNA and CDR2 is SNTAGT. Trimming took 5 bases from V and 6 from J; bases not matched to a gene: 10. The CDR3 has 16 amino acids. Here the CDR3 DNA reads TGTGCCAGCAGTCCATCTAGCGGGAGTAACTCCAATGAGCAGTTCTTC. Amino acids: CASSPSSGSNSNEQFF.

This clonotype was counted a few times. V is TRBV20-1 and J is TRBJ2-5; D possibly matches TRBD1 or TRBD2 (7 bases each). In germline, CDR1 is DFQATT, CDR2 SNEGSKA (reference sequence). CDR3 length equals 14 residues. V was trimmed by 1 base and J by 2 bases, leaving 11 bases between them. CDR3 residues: CSARVQGGQETQYF. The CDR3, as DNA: TGCAGTGCTAGAGTTCAGGGGGGGCAAGAGACCCAGTACTTC.

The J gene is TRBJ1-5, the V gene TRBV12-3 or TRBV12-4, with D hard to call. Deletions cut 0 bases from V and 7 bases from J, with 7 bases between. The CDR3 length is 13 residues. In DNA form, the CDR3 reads TGTGCCAGCAGTTTAGCGCGGCGGCAGCCCCAGCATTTT. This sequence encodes CASSLARRQPQHF.

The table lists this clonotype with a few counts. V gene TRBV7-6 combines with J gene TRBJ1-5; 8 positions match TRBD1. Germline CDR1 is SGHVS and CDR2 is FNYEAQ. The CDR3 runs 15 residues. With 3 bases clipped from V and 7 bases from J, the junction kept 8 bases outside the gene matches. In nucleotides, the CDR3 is TGTGCCAGCAGCTTCACCAACAGGGGGAGGCAGCCCCAGCATTTT. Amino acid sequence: CASSFTNRGRQPQHF.

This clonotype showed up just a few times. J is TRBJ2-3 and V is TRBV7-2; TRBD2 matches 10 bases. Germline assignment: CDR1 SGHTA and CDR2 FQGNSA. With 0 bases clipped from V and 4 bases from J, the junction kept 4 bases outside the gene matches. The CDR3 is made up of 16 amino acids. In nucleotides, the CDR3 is TGTGCCAGCAGCTTAGCGGCTAGCGGGGGTTCAGATACGCAGTATTTT. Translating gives CASSLAASGGSDTQYF.

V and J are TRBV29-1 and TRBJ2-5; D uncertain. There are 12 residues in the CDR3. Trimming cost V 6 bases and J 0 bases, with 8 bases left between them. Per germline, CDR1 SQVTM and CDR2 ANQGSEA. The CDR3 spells CSVRPNQETQYF. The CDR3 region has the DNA TGCAGCGTACGGCCCAACCAAGAGACCCAGTACTTC.

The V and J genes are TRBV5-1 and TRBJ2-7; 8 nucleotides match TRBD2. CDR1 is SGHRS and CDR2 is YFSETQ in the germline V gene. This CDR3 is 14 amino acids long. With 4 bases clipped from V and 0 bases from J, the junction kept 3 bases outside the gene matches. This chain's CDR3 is CASSTGTSSYEQYF. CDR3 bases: TGCGCCAGCAGCACCGGGACTAGCTCCTACGAGCAGTACTTC.

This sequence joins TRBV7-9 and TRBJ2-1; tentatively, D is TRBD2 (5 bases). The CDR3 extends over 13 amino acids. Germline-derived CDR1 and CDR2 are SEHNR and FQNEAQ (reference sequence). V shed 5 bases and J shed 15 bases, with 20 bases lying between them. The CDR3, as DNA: TGTGCCAGCAGCCAACGGGATCCCAGGTATCCGTTCTTC. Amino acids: CASSQRDPRYPFF.

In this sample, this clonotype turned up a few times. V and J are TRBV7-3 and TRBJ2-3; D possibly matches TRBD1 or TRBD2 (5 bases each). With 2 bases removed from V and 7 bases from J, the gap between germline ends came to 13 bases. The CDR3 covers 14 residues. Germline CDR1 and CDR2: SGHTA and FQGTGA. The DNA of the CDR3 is TGTGCCAGCAGCTTAGATCCGGGGACCCATACGCAGTATTTT. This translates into CASSLDPGTHTQYF. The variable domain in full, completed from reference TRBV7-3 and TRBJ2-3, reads GAGVSQTPSNKVTEKGKYVELRCDPISGHTALYWYRQSLGQGPEFLIYFQGTGAADDSGLPNDRFFAVRPEGSVSTLKIQRTERGDSAVYLCASSLDPGTHTQYFGPGTRLTVL.

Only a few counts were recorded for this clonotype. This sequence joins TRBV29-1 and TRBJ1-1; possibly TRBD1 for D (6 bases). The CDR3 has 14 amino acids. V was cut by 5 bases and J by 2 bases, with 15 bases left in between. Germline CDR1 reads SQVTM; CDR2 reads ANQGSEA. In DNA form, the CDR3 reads TGCAGCGTTCTACTAGGGGGTCCCAACACTGAAGCTTTCTTT. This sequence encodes CSVLLGGPNTEAFF.

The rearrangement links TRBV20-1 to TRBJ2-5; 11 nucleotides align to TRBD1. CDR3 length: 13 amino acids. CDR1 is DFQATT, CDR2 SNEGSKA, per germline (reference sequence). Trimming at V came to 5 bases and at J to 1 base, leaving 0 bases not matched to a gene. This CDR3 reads CSAGQGAQETQYF. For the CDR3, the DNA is TGCAGTGCTGGACAGGGGGCCCAAGAGACCCAGTACTTC.

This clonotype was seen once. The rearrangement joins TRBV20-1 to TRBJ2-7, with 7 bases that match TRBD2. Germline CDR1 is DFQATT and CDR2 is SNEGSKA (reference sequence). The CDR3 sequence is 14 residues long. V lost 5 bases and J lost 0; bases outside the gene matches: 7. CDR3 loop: CSALAGRLSYEQYF. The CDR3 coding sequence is TGCAGTGCTTTAGCGGGCCGACTCTCCTACGAGCAGTACTTC.